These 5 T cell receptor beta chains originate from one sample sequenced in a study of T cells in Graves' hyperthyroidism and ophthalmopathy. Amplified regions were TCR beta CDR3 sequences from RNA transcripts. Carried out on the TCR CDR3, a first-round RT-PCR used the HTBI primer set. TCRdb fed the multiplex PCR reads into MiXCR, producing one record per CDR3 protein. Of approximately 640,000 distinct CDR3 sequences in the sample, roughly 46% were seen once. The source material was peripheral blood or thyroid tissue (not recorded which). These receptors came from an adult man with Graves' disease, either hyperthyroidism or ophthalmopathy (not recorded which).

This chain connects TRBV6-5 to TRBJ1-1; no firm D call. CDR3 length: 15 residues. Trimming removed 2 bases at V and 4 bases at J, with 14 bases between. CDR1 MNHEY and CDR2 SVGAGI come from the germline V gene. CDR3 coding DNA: TGTGCCAGCAGTTACCCGACAACACGGCCCACTGAAGCTTTCTTT. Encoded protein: CASSYPTTRPTEAFF.

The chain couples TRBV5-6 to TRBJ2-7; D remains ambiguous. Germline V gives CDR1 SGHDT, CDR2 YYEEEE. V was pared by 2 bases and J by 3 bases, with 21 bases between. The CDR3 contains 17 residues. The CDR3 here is CASSFTAPAVSRYEQYF. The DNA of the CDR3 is TGTGCCAGCAGCTTCACCGCCCCGGCAGTCTCACGCTACGAGCAGTACTTC.

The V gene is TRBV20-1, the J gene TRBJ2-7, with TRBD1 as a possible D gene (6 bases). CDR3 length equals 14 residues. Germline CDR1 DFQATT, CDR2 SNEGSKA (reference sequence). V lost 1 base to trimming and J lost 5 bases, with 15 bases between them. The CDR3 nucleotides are TGCAGTGCTAGAGTTTTCCAGGGGCTAAACGAGCAGTACTTC. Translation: CSARVFQGLNEQYF.

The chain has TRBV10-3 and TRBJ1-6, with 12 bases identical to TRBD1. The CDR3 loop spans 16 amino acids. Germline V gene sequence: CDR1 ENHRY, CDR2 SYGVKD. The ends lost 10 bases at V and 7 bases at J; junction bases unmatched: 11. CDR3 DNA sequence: TGTGCCAGCAGGCGGATGGGGACAGGGGGCAATTCACCCCTCCACTTT. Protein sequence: CASRRMGTGGNSPLHF.

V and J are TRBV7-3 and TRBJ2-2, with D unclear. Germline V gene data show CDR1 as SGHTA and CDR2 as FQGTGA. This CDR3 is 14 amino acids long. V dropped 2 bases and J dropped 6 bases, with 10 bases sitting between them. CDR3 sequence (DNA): TGTGCCAGCAGCTTAGATCCCGGCGCCGGGGAGCTGTTTTTT. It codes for CASSLDPGAGELFF.